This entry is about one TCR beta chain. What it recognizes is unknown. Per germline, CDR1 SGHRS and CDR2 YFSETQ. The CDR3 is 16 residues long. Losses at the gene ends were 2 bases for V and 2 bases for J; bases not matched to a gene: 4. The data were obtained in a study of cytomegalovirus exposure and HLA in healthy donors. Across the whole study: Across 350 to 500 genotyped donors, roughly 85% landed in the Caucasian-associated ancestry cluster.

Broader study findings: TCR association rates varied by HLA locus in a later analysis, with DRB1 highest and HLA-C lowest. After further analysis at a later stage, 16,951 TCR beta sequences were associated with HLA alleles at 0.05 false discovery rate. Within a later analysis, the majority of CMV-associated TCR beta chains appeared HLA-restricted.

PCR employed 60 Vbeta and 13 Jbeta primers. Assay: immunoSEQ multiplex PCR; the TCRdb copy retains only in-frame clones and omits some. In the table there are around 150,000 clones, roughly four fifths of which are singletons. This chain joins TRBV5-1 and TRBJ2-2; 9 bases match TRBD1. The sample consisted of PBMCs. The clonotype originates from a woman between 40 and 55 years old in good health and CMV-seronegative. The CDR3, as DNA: TGCGCCAGCAGCTTTCTGACAGGGGGAAACACCGGGGAGCTGTTTTTT. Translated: CASSFLTGGNTGELFF. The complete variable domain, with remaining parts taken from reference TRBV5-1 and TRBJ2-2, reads KAGVTQTPRYLIKTRGQQVTLSCSPISGHRSVSWYQQTPGQGLQFLFEYFSETQRNKGNFPGRFSGRQFSNSRSEMNVSTLELGDSALYLCASSFLTGGNTGELFFGEGSRLTVL.